The clone carrying this T cell receptor (beta chain) appeared once. The target antigen is unknown. Donors consisted of healthy bone marrow donors. These data originate in a study of cytomegalovirus exposure and HLA in healthy donors. With 60 Vbeta and 13 Jbeta primers, the PCR was carried out. In the authors' workflow: The authors later counted 65 million to 80 million unique TCR beta chains, roughly 10 million of them shared. TCRdb keeps only in-frame clones here, not all; method: immunoSEQ multiplex PCR. The V and J calls and clone size come from that table; D and trimming were worked out from the DNA. The sample contains 100,000 to 150,000 clones, 83% of which appear only once. The study's findings and limits: As was reported, the classifier diagnosed cytomegalovirus status with high specificity and sensitivity. Some highly shared sequence variants likely arose as a pipeline artifact.

The sequencing input was PBMCs. This TCR derives from a woman aged 40-49 years in good health and CMV-seropositive.

This CDR3 reads CASTRTVADGYTF. The CDR3 region has the DNA TGTGCCAGCACTCGGACGGTAGCGGATGGCTACACCTTC. The chain has TRBV6-6 and TRBJ1-2; the D is unclear. Trimming stripped 7 bases from V and 6 bases from J, with 15 bases between. The germline V gene has CDR1 MNHNY and CDR2 SVGAGI (reference sequence). The CDR3 loop spans 13 amino acids.